This passage covers 27 T cell receptor beta chains from one sample sequenced in a study of cytomegalovirus exposure and HLA in healthy donors. The PCR ran on 60 Vbeta and 13 Jbeta primers. Only in-frame clones appear in the TCRdb table, and some are missing; sequencing was by immunoSEQ multiplex PCR. The profile shows tens of thousands of clones, around 70% of them singletons. The sequenced sample consisted of PBMCs. Receptors were obtained from a woman aged 50 to 60 in good health and CMV-seropositive.

The rearrangement joins TRBV27 to TRBJ2-7; 7 nucleotides align to TRBD1. Unmatched junction bases numbered 9, after V lost 1 base and J lost 3 bases. The V gene's germline CDR1 is MNHEY and CDR2 SMNVEV (reference sequence). The CDR3 length is 16 residues. In DNA, the CDR3 is TGTGCCAGCAGTTTATATTTCGGGACAGATGGCTACGAGCAGTACTTC. It specifies CASSLYFGTDGYEQYF.

This clone was found a few times. The V gene is TRBV5-4, the J gene TRBJ1-5, with 9 nucleotides matching TRBD1. The V gene's germline CDR1 is SGHNT and CDR2 YYREEE (reference sequence). V gave up 0 bases and J gave up 0 bases; unmatched junction bases: 1. CDR3 length: 16 amino acids. The CDR3 spells CASSLGGQGSNQPQHF. Here the CDR3 DNA reads TGTGCCAGCAGCTTGGGGGGACAGGGTAGCAATCAGCCCCAGCATTTT.

In this sample, this clone turned up a few times. This sequence joins TRBV5-8 and TRBJ2-5; possible D gene TRBD2, 6 bases. CDR1 is SGHTS, CDR2 YDEGEE, per germline. The CDR3 length is 13 residues. The V gene lost 5 bases and the J gene lost 5 bases, with 13 bases spanning the gap. The CDR3 loop is CASSRRGVETQYF. The CDR3 coding sequence is TGTGCCAGCAGTCGGAGGGGAGTGGAGACCCAGTACTTC.

The J gene is TRBJ2-4, the V gene TRBV5-1; weak D call: TRBD2 (6 bases). With 0 bases removed from V and 8 bases from J, the gap between germline ends came to 18 bases. The V gene's germline CDR1 is SGHRS and CDR2 YFSETQ. The CDR3 runs 16 residues. CDR3 residues: CASSLGSRERGDIQYF. CDR3 nucleotides: TGCGCCAGCAGCTTGGGATCCCGGGAACGCGGGGACATTCAGTACTTC. The whole variable domain, remainder taken from reference TRBV5-1 and TRBJ2-4, is KAGVTQTPRYLIKTRGQQVTLSCSPISGHRSVSWYQQTPGQGLQFLFEYFSETQRNKGNFPGRFSGRQFSNSRSEMNVSTLELGDSALYLCASSLGSRERGDIQYFGAGTRLSVL.

Concerning this clone: The junction and the germline gene differ at one end; a read error may be behind it. This specimen includes other DNA sequences encoding the same CDR3. This chain links TRBV11-2 with TRBJ1-1; D gene ambiguous. Germline V gene lookup returns CDR1 SGHAT and CDR2 FQNNGV. The CDR3 has 15 residues. The CDR3 nucleotides are TGTGCCAGCAGCTTTGGATCAGCGCGCGGCGCTGAAGCCTTCTTT. This gives the protein CASSFGSARGAEAFF.

The chain combines TRBV28 with TRBJ1-3, with 7 nucleotides matching TRBD1. This CDR3 spans 16 amino acids. Germline V gene sequence: CDR1 MDHEN, CDR2 SYDVKM. The trim removed 4 bases at V and 2 bases at J, leaving 8 bases unmatched. The CDR3 loop reads CASSSPGQLPGNTIYF. The CDR3 DNA follows: TGTGCCAGCAGTTCACCGGGACAGTTGCCTGGAAACACCATATATTTT.

This clone occurred a few times. The genes are TRBV5-5 and TRBJ2-7, with D perhaps TRBD1 (6 bases). Trimming took 5 bases from V and 2 from J, leaving 8 bases between them. This CDR3 contains 12 residues. Germline CDR1 and CDR2: SGHKS and YYEKEE (reference sequence). DNA for the CDR3: TGTGCCAGCAGACAGGGCCCCTACGAGCAGTACTTC. Translating gives CASRQGPYEQYF. Complete variable domain (other parts from reference TRBV5-5 and TRBJ2-7): DAGVTQSPTHLIKTRGQQVTLRCSPISGHKSVSWYQQVLGQGPQFIFQYYEKEERGRGNFPDRFSARQFPNYSSELNVNALLLGDSALYLCASRQGPYEQYFGPGTRLTVT.

This rearrangement joins TRBV28 to TRBJ2-1; 11 nucleotides match TRBD2. V dropped 3 bases and J dropped 7; count of bases not matched to a gene: 14. Germline-derived CDR1 and CDR2 are MDHEN and SYDVKM. The CDR3 contains 18 residues. The CDR3 reads CASSFGLAGGSWINEQFF. DNA of the CDR3: TGTGCCAGCAGTTTTGGCCTAGCGGGAGGTTCGTGGATAAATGAGCAGTTCTTC.

This clone was seen a handful of times. The chain carries TRBV5-1 and TRBJ2-3, with 12 bases fitting TRBD2. The CDR3 spans 19 residues. V lost 7 bases, J lost 6 bases, and 21 bases stayed unmatched. In germline, CDR1 is SGHRS, CDR2 YFSETQ. The CDR3 region is CASRNVPSGRASRGDTQYF. CDR3 coding DNA: TGCGCCAGCCGCAACGTCCCTAGCGGGAGGGCCTCGCGTGGCGATACGCAGTATTTT. Filled out from reference TRBV5-1 and TRBJ2-3, the complete variable domain reads KAGVTQTPRYLIKTRGQQVTLSCSPISGHRSVSWYQQTPGQGLQFLFEYFSETQRNKGNFPGRFSGRQFSNSRSEMNVSTLELGDSALYLCASRNVPSGRASRGDTQYFGPGTRLTVL.

This chain uses TRBV4-1 with TRBJ2-1; 16 bases map to TRBD2. V was pared by 5 bases and J by 12 bases, with 7 bases of the junction left unmatched. Germline V lookup: CDR1 MGHRA, CDR2 YSYEKL. CDR3 length: 15 residues. In DNA form, the CDR3 reads TGCGCCAGCAGCAGGGGACTAGCGGGAGGGGTTTGGCAGTTCTTC. Encoded protein: CASSRGLAGGVWQFF.

The CDR3 protein is CASSLVGGEQFF. The CDR3 DNA reads as TGTGCCAGCAGCTTAGTTGGCGGTGAGCAGTTCTTC. V and J are TRBV7-6 and TRBJ2-1; no clear D. Germline V gene sequence: CDR1 SGHVS, CDR2 FNYEAQ. The CDR3 consists of 12 residues. V was cut by 1 base and J by 9 bases, with 7 bases left in between.

V is TRBV2 and J is TRBJ2-7; 8 bases are a match to TRBD2. V lost 2 bases and J lost 4; bases outside the gene matches: 4. The CDR3 runs 14 residues. Germline-derived CDR1 and CDR2 are SNHLY and FYNNEI. CDR3: CASSEWTSRYEQYF. The CDR3 DNA reads as TGTGCCAGCAGTGAATGGACTAGCCGGTACGAGCAGTACTTC.

Comments on this clone: It is unclear where the CDR3 begins or ends on the DNA, so no DNA is shown, and the CDR3 is as TCRdb lists it. The chain has TRBV28 and TRBJ2-1; whether TRBD2, the table's D call, matches the DNA was not checked. The CDR3 has 14 residues if both end residues are counted. Germline values: CDR1 MDHEN, CDR2 SYDVKM. The CDR3 sequence: CASSLLWGGGSKFF.

This clone was picked up one time. V gene TRBV2 combines with J gene TRBJ2-3, with D uncertain. V shed 4 bases and J shed 8 bases, with 10 bases lying between them. Germline CDR1 reads SNHLY; CDR2 reads FYNNEI. The CDR3 runs to 12 residues. The CDR3 region has the DNA TGTGCCAGCAGTGCTGGTTGGGCTACGCAGTATTTT. It encodes CASSAGWATQYF.

This clone occurred a few times. The rearrangement links TRBV11-2 to TRBJ2-5; tentatively, D is TRBD2 (5 bases). The ends were cut back, 4 bases at V and 5 bases at J, with 8 bases in the middle. The CDR3 runs to 12 residues. Per the germline V gene, CDR1 is SGHAT and CDR2 is FQNNGV. Here the CDR3 reads CASSSQRETQYF. As DNA, the CDR3 is TGTGCCAGCAGCTCACAGCGGGAGACCCAGTACTTC.

The chain couples TRBV6-4 to TRBJ2-1; D is ambiguous. Germline V gives CDR1 MRHNA, CDR2 SNTAGT. V lost 7 bases, J lost 7 bases, and 5 bases lay in between. The CDR3 runs 10 residues. CDR3 residues: CASKLNEQFF. The CDR3 DNA sequence: TGTGCCAGCAAGCTTAATGAGCAGTTCTTC.

This sequence joins TRBV2 and TRBJ1-5; D may be TRBD1 (6 bases). In germline, CDR1 is SNHLY, CDR2 FYNNEI. There are 14 residues in the CDR3. V shed 6 bases and J shed 7 bases, with 16 bases lying between them. CDR3 DNA sequence: TGTGCCAGCAGGGAGGACAGCGGGAAGCAGCCCCAGCATTTT. It specifies CASREDSGKQPQHF.

Written as DNA, the CDR3 is TGCGCCAGCAGTTCCGCCGGGGGGCCCGGCTACACCTTC. It translates to CASSSAGGPGYTF. This chain connects TRBV4-1 to TRBJ1-2; D may be TRBD1 (6 bases). Germline V gene data show CDR1 as MGHRA and CDR2 as YSYEKL. This CDR3 comprises 13 residues. Trimming pared 6 bases from V and 8 bases from J, leaving 16 bases between.

A few counts support this clone. The chain has TRBV5-1 and TRBJ2-7, with D perhaps matching TRBD2 (7 bases). The length of the CDR3 is 13 residues. The V end was cut by 8 bases, the J end by 6 bases, with 18 bases between. Germline-derived CDR1 and CDR2 are SGHRS and YFSETQ. CDR3 nucleotide sequence: TGCGCCAGTCGCCCATGGGGGGGCGCCGAGCAGTACTTC. This codes for CASRPWGGAEQYF.

This chain links TRBV7-3 with TRBJ2-3, with 12 bases that match TRBD1. With 5 bases clipped from V and 6 bases from J, the junction kept 9 bases outside the gene matches. The V gene's germline CDR1 is SGHTA and CDR2 FQGTGA. The CDR3 runs to 16 residues. The CDR3 region is CASSLTGTGGRDTQYF. The CDR3 nucleotides read TGTGCCAGCAGCCTTACCGGGACAGGGGGCCGCGATACGCAGTATTTT.

The V gene is TRBV9, the J gene TRBJ2-1, with D tentatively TRBD2 (6 bases). Deletions cut 0 bases from V and 5 bases from J, with 12 bases between. Germline lookup yields CDR1 SGDLS and CDR2 YYNGEE. This CDR3 has 15 residues. The CDR3 nucleotides are TGTGCCAGCAGCGTAGTTGCGGGGATGAACAATGAGCAGTTCTTC. Residues: CASSVVAGMNNEQFF.

The rearrangement uses TRBV5-4 and TRBJ1-4; 11 bases match TRBD1. This CDR3 has 14 residues. Germline V gene data show CDR1 as SGHNT and CDR2 as YYREEE (reference sequence). V was clipped by 4 bases and J by 8 bases; unmatched bases: 4. The CDR3, as DNA: TGTGCCAGCAGCCGGGACAGGGGGGAGGAAAAACTGTTTTTT. Amino acid sequence: CASSRDRGEEKLFF.

The chain joins TRBV6-1 to TRBJ1-1, with 8 bases fitting TRBD1. Germline assignment: CDR1 MNHNS and CDR2 SASEGT. The V and J ends lost 4 bases and 3 bases, in that order; junction bases with no gene match: 4. The CDR3 runs to 14 residues. This CDR3 reads CASSAGGADTEAFF. The CDR3 DNA is TGTGCCAGCAGTGCAGGGGGCGCGGACACTGAAGCTTTCTTT.

Comments on this clone: At one boundary the junction diverges from the germline segment, which might be a read error. The J gene is TRBJ1-1, the V gene TRBV5-8; D ambiguous. The CDR3 length is 9 residues. Germline loops: CDR1 SGHTS, CDR2 YDEGEE. DNA of the CDR3: TGTGCCAGCAGCTTGTCGAGGGTCTTT. It translates to CASSLSRVF.

V gene TRBV2 combines with J gene TRBJ1-3; TRBD1 might be the D (6 bases). Germline V gene lookup returns CDR1 SNHLY and CDR2 FYNNEI. The CDR3 loop spans 15 amino acids. V lost 6 bases and J lost 0, with 12 bases in between. The chain's CDR3 is CASSGDTRSGNTIYF. In DNA form, the CDR3 reads TGTGCCAGCAGCGGGGACACTCGCTCTGGAAACACCATATATTTT.

V usage is TRBV19 and J usage is TRBJ2-7; TRBD2 is a possible D gene (6 bases). Trimming took 0 bases from V and 5 from J, leaving 11 bases between them. The germline V gene encodes CDR1 LNHDA and CDR2 SQIVND (reference sequence). This CDR3 region has 14 residues. The CDR3 DNA reads as TGTGCCAGTAGTATAGACCCGGGAGCAGACGAGCAGTACTTC. Protein: CASSIDPGADEQYF.

This clone has more than one count but fewer than ten. The chain links TRBV5-4 to TRBJ1-1; perhaps TRBD1 as D (6 bases). V lost 2 bases to trimming and J lost 3 bases, with 8 bases between them. Germline V gene data show CDR1 as SGHNT and CDR2 as YYREEE (reference sequence). CDR3 length: 13 amino acids. The CDR3 bases are TGTGCCAGCAGCTTACAGGGTCACACTGAAGCTTTCTTT. This gives the protein CASSLQGHTEAFF.